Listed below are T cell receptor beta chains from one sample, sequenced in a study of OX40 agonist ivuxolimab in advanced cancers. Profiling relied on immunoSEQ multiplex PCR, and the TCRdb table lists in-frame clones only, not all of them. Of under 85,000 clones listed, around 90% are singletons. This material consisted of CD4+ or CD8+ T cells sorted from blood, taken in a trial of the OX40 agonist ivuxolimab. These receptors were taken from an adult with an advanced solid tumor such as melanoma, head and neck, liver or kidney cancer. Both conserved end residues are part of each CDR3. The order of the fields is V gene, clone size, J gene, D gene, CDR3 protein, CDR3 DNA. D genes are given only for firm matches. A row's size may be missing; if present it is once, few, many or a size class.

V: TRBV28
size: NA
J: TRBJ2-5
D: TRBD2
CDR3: CASSFLAGGQETQYF
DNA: TGTGCCAGCAGTTTCCTAGCGGGAGGGCAGGAGACCCAGTACTTC

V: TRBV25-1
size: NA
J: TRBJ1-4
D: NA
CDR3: CASSERLTNEKLFF
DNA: TGTGCCAGCAGTGAGCGGCTGACTAATGAAAAACTGTTTTTT

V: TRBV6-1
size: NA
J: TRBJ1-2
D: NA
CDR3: CASSERPGDINYGYTF
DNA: TGTGCCAGCAGTGAACGGCCGGGGGATATCAACTATGGCTACACCTTC

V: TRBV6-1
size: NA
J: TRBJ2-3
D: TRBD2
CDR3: CASSESPLAGVWTDTQYF
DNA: TGTGCCAGCAGTGAATCCCCACTAGCGGGAGTGTGGACAGATACGCAGTATTTT

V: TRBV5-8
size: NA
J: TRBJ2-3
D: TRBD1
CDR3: CASSLGTGGTDTQYF
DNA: TGTGCCAGCAGCCTCGGGACAGGCGGCACAGATACGCAGTATTTT

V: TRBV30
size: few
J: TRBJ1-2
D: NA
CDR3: CAWSLGVESYGYTF
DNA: TGTGCCTGGTCCTTAGGGGTTGAAAGCTATGGCTACACCTTC

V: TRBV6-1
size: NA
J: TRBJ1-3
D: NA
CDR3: CASSEAVSPRFFGNTIYF
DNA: TGTGCCAGCAGTGAAGCTGTAAGTCCGCGATTCTTTGGAAACACCATATATTTT

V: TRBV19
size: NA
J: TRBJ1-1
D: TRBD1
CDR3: CASTLDRGQHTEAFF
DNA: TGTGCCAGTACGCTGGACAGGGGGCAGCACACTGAAGCTTTCTTT

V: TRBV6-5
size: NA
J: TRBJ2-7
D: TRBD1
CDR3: CASRPTQGPYYEQYF
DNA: TGTGCCAGCAGGCCTACACAGGGGCCATACTACGAGCAGTACTTC

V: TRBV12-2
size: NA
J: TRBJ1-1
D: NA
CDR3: CASRPYHGGGTEAFF
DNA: TGTGCAAGTCGCCCGTATCACGGGGGAGGCACTGAAGCTTTCTTT

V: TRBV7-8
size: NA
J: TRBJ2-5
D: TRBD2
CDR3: CASSDKAGGFGEQYF
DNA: TGTGCCAGCAGCGACAAAGCGGGAGGGTTTGGGGAGCAGTACTTC

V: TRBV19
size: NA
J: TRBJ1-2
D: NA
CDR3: CAGAGPYGYTF
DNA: TGTGCCGGTGCTGGACCCTATGGCTACACCTTC

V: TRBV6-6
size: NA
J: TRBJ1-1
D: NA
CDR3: CASRPLGVNTEAFF
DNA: TGTGCCAGCAGGCCCCTAGGGGTGAACACTGAAGCTTTCTTT

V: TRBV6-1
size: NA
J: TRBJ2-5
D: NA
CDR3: CASSEGGRETQYF
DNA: TGTGCCAGCAGTGAAGGAGGGAGAGAGACCCAGTACTTC

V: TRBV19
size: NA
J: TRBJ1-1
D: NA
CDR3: CASSIDFVPNTEAFF
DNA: TGTGCCAGTAGTATAGACTTCGTTCCGAACACTGAAGCTTTCTTT

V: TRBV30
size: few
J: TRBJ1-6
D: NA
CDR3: CAWRARGESPLHF
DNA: TGTGCCTGGAGGGCCCGGGGAGAGTCACCCCTCCACTTT

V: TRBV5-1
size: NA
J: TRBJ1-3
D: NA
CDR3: CASSLGLQGTSGNTIYF
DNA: TGCGCCAGCAGCTTGGGGCTACAGGGAACCTCTGGAAACACCATATATTTT

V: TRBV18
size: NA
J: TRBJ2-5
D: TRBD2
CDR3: CASSPQRREGPETQYF
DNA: TGTGCCAGCTCACCACAAAGGCGGGAGGGCCCGGAGACCCAGTACTTC

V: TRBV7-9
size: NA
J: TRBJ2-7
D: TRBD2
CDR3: CASSLPGGSSYEQYF
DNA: TGTGCCAGCAGCCTCCCGGGCGGGAGCTCCTACGAGCAGTACTTC

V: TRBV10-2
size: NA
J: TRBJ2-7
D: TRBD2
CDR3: CATSLLAPNYEQYF
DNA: TGCGCCACTTCCTTACTAGCGCCGAATTACGAGCAGTACTTC

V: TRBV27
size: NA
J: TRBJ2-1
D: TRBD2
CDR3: CASRGAGGPGYNEQFF
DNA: TGTGCCAGCAGAGGTGCGGGAGGCCCCGGATACAATGAGCAGTTCTTC

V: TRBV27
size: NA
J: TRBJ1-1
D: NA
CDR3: CASSPSINMNTEAFF
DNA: TGTGCCAGCAGTCCGTCGATAAACATGAACACTGAAGCTTTCTTT

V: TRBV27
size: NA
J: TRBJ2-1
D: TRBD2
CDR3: CASSSSSGIVNKQFF
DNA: TGTGCCAGCAGTTCCTCTAGCGGGATTGTAAACAAGCAGTTCTTC

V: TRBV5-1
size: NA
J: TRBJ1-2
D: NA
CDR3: CASSPDGPYGYTF
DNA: TGCGCCAGCAGCCCAGACGGTCCCTATGGCTACACCTTC

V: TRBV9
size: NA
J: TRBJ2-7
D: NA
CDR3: CASSFHIKPGGPPLGQYF
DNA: TGTGCCAGCAGCTTCCATATCAAGCCAGGGGGGCCCCCTCTTGGGCAGTACTTC

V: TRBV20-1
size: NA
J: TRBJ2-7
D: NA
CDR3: CSARGAYEQYF
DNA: TGCAGTGCTAGAGGGGCCTACGAGCAGTACTTC

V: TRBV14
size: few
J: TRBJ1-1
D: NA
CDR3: CASSQDLVGTEAFF
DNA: TGTGCCAGCAGCCAAGATTTGGTCGGCACTGAAGCTTTCTTT

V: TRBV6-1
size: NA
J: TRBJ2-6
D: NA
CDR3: CASTEASGANVLTF
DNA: TGTGCCAGCACGGAAGCCTCTGGGGCCAACGTCCTGACTTTC

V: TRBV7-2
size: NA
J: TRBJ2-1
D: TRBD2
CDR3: CASSLRTSGASYNEQFF
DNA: TGTGCCAGCAGCTTAAGGACTAGCGGGGCTTCCTACAATGAGCAGTTCTTC

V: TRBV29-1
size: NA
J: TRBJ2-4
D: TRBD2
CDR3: CSAREGENIQYF
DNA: TGCAGCGCCCGGGAGGGCGAAAACATTCAGTACTTC

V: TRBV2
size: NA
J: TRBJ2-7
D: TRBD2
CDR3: CASFMGLAGNEQYF
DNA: TGTGCCAGTTTTATGGGACTAGCGGGGAACGAGCAGTACTTC

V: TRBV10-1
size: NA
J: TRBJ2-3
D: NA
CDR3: CASSESQGSGTDTQYF
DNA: TGCGCCAGCAGTGAGTCGCAGGGATCGGGCACAGATACGCAGTATTTT

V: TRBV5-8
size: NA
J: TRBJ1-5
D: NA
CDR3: CASSLAIPQAQHF
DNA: TGTGCCAGCAGCTTGGCCATTCCCCAGGCCCAGCATTTT

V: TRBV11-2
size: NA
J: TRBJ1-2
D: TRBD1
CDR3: CASSSRTGPSGGYTF
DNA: TGTGCCAGCAGCTCCCGGACAGGGCCCTCGGGAGGCTACACCTTC

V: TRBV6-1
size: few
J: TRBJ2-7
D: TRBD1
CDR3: CASSEERGQGTYEQYF
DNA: TGTGCCAGCAGTGAAGAGAGGGGACAGGGGACCTACGAGCAGTACTTC

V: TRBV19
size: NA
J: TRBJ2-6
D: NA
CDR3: CASSMRTGANVLTF
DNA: TGTGCCAGTAGTATGCGGACTGGGGCCAACGTCCTGACTTTC

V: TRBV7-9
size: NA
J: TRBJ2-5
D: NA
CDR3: CASSPRVGETQYF
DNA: TGTGCCAGCAGCCCCAGGGTTGGGGAGACCCAGTACTTC

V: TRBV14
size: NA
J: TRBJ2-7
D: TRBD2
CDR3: CASSSNPGTSGSSSYEQYF
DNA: TGTGCCAGCAGTTCTAATCCCGGGACTAGCGGGTCGAGCTCCTACGAGCAGTACTTC

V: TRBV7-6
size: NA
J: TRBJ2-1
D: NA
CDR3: CASSLGLDNEQFF
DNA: TGTGCCAGCAGCTTAGGTCTAGACAATGAGCAGTTCTTC

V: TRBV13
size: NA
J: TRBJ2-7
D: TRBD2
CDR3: CASSLISLAGASEQYF
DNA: TGTGCCAGCAGCTTAATTTCTCTAGCGGGAGCGAGCGAGCAGTACTTC

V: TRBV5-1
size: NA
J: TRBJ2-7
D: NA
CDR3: CASSPMRAGLSSYEQYF
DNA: TGCGCCAGCAGCCCGATGAGAGCGGGCCTCAGCTCCTACGAGCAGTACTTC

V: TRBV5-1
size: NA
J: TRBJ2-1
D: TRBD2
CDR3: CASSSGLAANNEQFF
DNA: TGCGCCAGCAGCTCCGGACTAGCGGCCAACAATGAGCAGTTCTTC